This entry features one T cell receptor beta chain sequence. As handled by the study authors: Using reference gene primer amplification, nucleated cell counts were estimated. Libraries were prepared by immunoSEQ multiplex PCR; TCRdb keeps only in-frame clonotypes and omits some of them. For V, J and clone size, that table is used; D and trimming come from the DNA. The sample has about 170,000 clones; about four fifths are singletons. The record originates from a study of blood T cell repertoires in COVID-19. Study-level background: The study drew acute and convalescent COVID-19 samples from the United States, Italy and Spain. The analysed material was cDNA or gDNA that came from T cells, B-cell-depleted T cells, or PBMCs.

V gave up 2 bases and J gave up 4 bases, with 24 bases separating them. CDR3 length: 19 residues. Per the germline V gene, CDR1 is LGHDT and CDR2 is YNNKEL (reference sequence). The TCR originated in a woman at least 80 years old with acute or convalescent COVID-19. This chain connects TRBV3-1 (or the pseudogene TRBV3-2) to TRBJ2-1; maybe TRBD2 (7 bases). Material: peripheral blood. This chain's CDR3 is CASSQSRGRGTFLYNEQFF. DNA for the CDR3: TGTGCCAGCAGCCAATCTCGGGGGCGGGGGACTTTCCTATACAATGAGCAGTTCTTC.